This T cell receptor (beta chain) was recovered during a study of blood T cell repertoires in COVID-19. Study context: In each case, the material was cDNA or gDNA derived from T cells, B-cell-depleted T cells, or PBMCs.

The CDR3 loop spans 16 amino acids. Trimming removed 6 bases at V and 0 bases at J, with 15 bases between. In germline, CDR1 is WNHNN, CDR2 SYGVQD (reference sequence). Authors' processing steps: Amplification of reference gene primers provided the estimated nucleated cell counts. The data were produced by immunoSEQ multiplex PCR, yet TCRdb's version contains in-frame clones alone and is incomplete. The V and J calls and the clone size are those of that table, but D and trimming were determined from the DNA. The sample lists just over 350,000 clones, approximately 86% occurring once. The receptor's source is a woman aged 60-70 years with COVID-19, enrolled during active disease. The chain recombines TRBV10-1 with TRBJ2-1, with a possible D match to TRBD2 (6 bases). Sequencing was done on a sample of peripheral blood. The CDR3 is CASSPMGTASYNEQFF. CDR3 DNA sequence: TGCGCCAGCAGCCCGATGGGGACTGCCTCCTACAATGAGCAGTTCTTC.